This T cell receptor beta chain was retrieved from a study of T cell responses to AZD1222 COVID-19 vaccine. The CDR3 runs 12 residues. Sequencing used immunoSEQ multiplex PCR; TCRdb keeps in-frame clones, though not all of them. The data contain roughly 160,000 clones, approximately 90% of them singletons. Findings of the study overall: Baseline serology detected seropositivity in only 5 or 6 AZD1222 recipients.

This clone came up once. Its antigen is still unknown. The junction shows a germline mismatch at one end, possibly a read error. The specimen comprised peripheral blood, sampled on day 0 of AZD1222 vaccination. V usage is TRBV12-3 or TRBV12-4 and J usage is TRBJ1-2, with D hard to call. This clonotype was obtained from an adult in good health. CDR3 nucleotides: TGTGCCAGTAGTTTAAGCAGCTATGGCTACACCTTC. It yields the protein CASSLSSYGYTF.